These 25 T cell receptor beta chains were sequenced from one sample in a study of blood T cell repertoires in COVID-19. Produced via immunoSEQ multiplex PCR; TCRdb's table is partial and in-frame only. Here the sample spans about 250,000 clones, 85% to 90% being singletons. The sample comprised PBMCs or T cells enriched from blood (not recorded which). The source is a man younger than 35 who had recovered from COVID-19.

J is TRBJ1-2 and V is TRBV6-1; D might be TRBD1 (5 bases). Deletions cut 2 bases from V and 6 bases from J, with 19 bases between. The length of the CDR3 is 16 residues. CDR1 and CDR2 from the germline V gene are MNHNS and SASEGT. CDR3 amino acids: CASSEWSGNPLDGYTF. The CDR3, as DNA: TGTGCCAGCAGTGAATGGTCAGGGAATCCTCTAGATGGCTACACCTTC.

The chain recombines TRBV15 with TRBJ2-7, with D possibly TRBD2 on 6 matching bases. The germline V gene encodes CDR1 LNHNV and CDR2 YYDKDF (reference sequence). The ends were cut back, 1 base at V and 0 bases at J, with 13 bases in the middle. The CDR3 totals 16 residues. The CDR3 DNA follows: TGTGCCACCAGCAGAGGGGACTCTCCTCGCTCCTACGAGCAGTACTTC. Protein sequence: CATSRGDSPRSYEQYF.

This sequence joins TRBV12-3 or TRBV12-4 and TRBJ1-1; 8 bases fit TRBD1. The CDR3 spans 13 residues. Trimming removed 4 bases from V and 3 bases from J; junction bases left unmatched: 1. In DNA form, the CDR3 reads TGTGCCAGCAGTTCGGACAGGGACACTGAAGCTTTCTTT. This translates into CASSSDRDTEAFF.

This chain links TRBV20-1 with TRBJ1-6; 8 bases are shared with TRBD1. With V trimmed by 3 bases and J by 7 bases, 5 bases remained unmatched. The V gene's germline CDR1 is DFQATT and CDR2 SNEGSKA (reference sequence). The CDR3 contains 14 residues. In DNA form, the CDR3 reads TGCAGTGCTAGTACGGACAGGGAAAATTCACCCCTCCACTTT. It encodes CSASTDRENSPLHF.

The rearrangement joins TRBV3-1 (or the pseudogene TRBV3-2) to TRBJ1-1; maybe TRBD1 (5 bases). Per the germline V gene, CDR1 is LGHDT and CDR2 is YNNKEL (reference sequence). Deletions cut 0 bases from V and 11 bases from J, with 22 bases between. The CDR3 sequence is 16 residues long. CDR3 sequence: CASSQDDAGGRRGAFF. The CDR3, as DNA: TGTGCCAGCAGCCAAGATGACGCGGGAGGGCGCCGGGGGGCTTTCTTT.

This clone showed up many times. The gene calls are TRBV5-4 and TRBJ2-7; D remains unclear. With 1 base removed from V and 1 base from J, the gap between germline ends came to 9 bases. The CDR3 is made up of 14 amino acids. The V gene's germline CDR1 is SGHNT and CDR2 YYREEE (reference sequence). CDR3 sequence (DNA): TGTGCCAGCAGCTTGAAATCCGTATCCTACGAGCAGTACTTC. Its translation: CASSLKSVSYEQYF.

In DNA form, the CDR3 reads TGCGCCAGCAGAGGACAGGGGGAAAGCAATCAGCCCCAGCATTTT. The encoded protein is CASRGQGESNQPQHF. The chain combines TRBV10-2 with TRBJ1-5; 10 bases fit TRBD1. Germline CDR1 is WSHSY and CDR2 is SAAADI. This CDR3 comprises 15 residues. Trimming removed 6 bases from V and 1 base from J; junction bases left unmatched: 3.

This chain joins TRBV5-8 and TRBJ2-5, with 9 bases fitting TRBD2. Losses at the gene ends were 4 bases for V and 1 base for J; bases not matched to a gene: 8. This CDR3 region has 16 residues. The germline V gene has CDR1 SGHTS and CDR2 YDEGEE. CDR3 sequence: CASSGGRREGQETQYF. The DNA of the CDR3 is TGTGCCAGCAGCGGGGGCCGGCGGGAGGGCCAAGAGACCCAGTACTTC.

The chain has TRBV5-1 and TRBJ2-7; perhaps TRBD1 as D (6 bases). The V gene lost 2 bases and the J gene lost 5 bases, with 11 bases spanning the gap. The germline V gene has CDR1 SGHRS and CDR2 YFSETQ. The CDR3 sequence is 13 residues long. The CDR3 region has the DNA TGCGCCAGCAGCTTAGGGACACAAAACGAGCAGTACTTC. Translating it yields CASSLGTQNEQYF. Full variable domain (missing parts from reference TRBV5-1 and TRBJ2-7): KAGVTQTPRYLIKTRGQQVTLSCSPISGHRSVSWYQQTPGQGLQFLFEYFSETQRNKGNFPGRFSGRQFSNSRSEMNVSTLELGDSALYLCASSLGTQNEQYFGPGTRLTVT.

J is TRBJ1-5 and V is TRBV5-6; TRBD1 aligns across 7 bases. Trimming took 4 bases from V and 9 from J; bases not matched to a gene: 7. The CDR3 sequence is 13 residues long. Per the germline V gene, CDR1 is SGHDT and CDR2 is YYEEEE. This CDR3 reads CASSIQGLSPQHF. Here the CDR3 DNA reads TGTGCCAGCAGCATACAGGGGCTCTCGCCCCAGCATTTT.

The chain has TRBV19 and TRBJ2-7; D is possibly TRBD2 (5 bases). Deletions cut 5 bases from V and 1 base from J, with 6 bases between. Germline CDR1 is LNHDA and CDR2 is SQIVND (reference sequence). The CDR3 is 12 amino acids. The CDR3 here is CASSPGSYEQYF. The CDR3 DNA reads TGTGCCAGTAGTCCGGGGTCCTACGAGCAGTACTTC.

The genes are TRBV19 and TRBJ1-1; tentatively, D is TRBD1 (5 bases). The germline CDR1 and CDR2 sequences are LNHDA and SQIVND (reference sequence). The CDR3 sequence is 15 residues long. The ends were cut back, 3 bases at V and 1 base at J, with 12 bases in the middle. CDR3 sequence reads: CASSIPYDRNTEAFF. CDR3 DNA sequence: TGTGCCAGTAGTATCCCCTACGACAGGAACACTGAAGCTTTCTTT. Drawing the rest from reference TRBV19 and TRBJ1-1, the complete variable domain is DGGITQSPKYLFRKEGQNVTLSCEQNLNHDAMYWYRQDPGQGLRLIYYSQIVNDFQKGDIAEGYSVSREKKESFPLTVTSAQKNPTAFYLCASSIPYDRNTEAFFGQGTRLTVV.

The chain is built from TRBV5-5 and TRBJ2-7; 10 bases are shared with TRBD1. This CDR3 has 15 residues. Germline V gives CDR1 SGHKS, CDR2 YYEKEE (reference sequence). The junction had 5 bases not matched to a gene; V was cut back by 3 bases and J by 2 bases. CDR3 residues: CASSSGTGVTYEQYF. The CDR3 coding sequence is TGTGCCAGCAGCTCCGGGACAGGGGTTACCTACGAGCAGTACTTC.

J is TRBJ2-3 and V is TRBV6-1; 7 bases align to TRBD2. This CDR3 is built from 15 residues. In germline, CDR1 is MNHNS, CDR2 SASEGT. V trimming: 2 bases; J trimming: 2 bases; junction bases outside the gene matches: 4. The CDR3: CASSESRGSTDTQYF. The CDR3 region has the DNA TGTGCCAGCAGTGAATCGCGGGGGTCCACAGATACGCAGTATTTT.

The rearrangement uses TRBV7-3 and TRBJ2-1, with TRBD2 matching over 13 bases. CDR3 size: 18 residues. Germline assignment: CDR1 SGHTA and CDR2 FQGTGA. V lost 5 bases to trimming and J lost 6 bases; unmatched junction nucleotides: 13. Written as DNA, the CDR3 is TGTGCCAGCAGCCCCCTCCAAACTAGCGGGAGGGCCTTCAATGAGCAGTTCTTC. As protein: CASSPLQTSGRAFNEQFF. The variable domain in full, completed from reference TRBV7-3 and TRBJ2-1, reads GAGVSQTPSNKVTEKGKYVELRCDPISGHTALYWYRQSLGQGPEFLIYFQGTGAADDSGLPNDRFFAVRPEGSVSTLKIQRTERGDSAVYLCASSPLQTSGRAFNEQFFGPGTRLTVL.

V is TRBV25-1 and J is TRBJ2-5, with 8 bases identical to TRBD2. Germline assignment: CDR1 MGHDK and CDR2 SYGVNS. Trimming removed 5 bases from V and 5 bases from J; junction bases left unmatched: 7. The CDR3 is 14 residues long. CDR3 region: CASSIHREGETQYF. CDR3 bases: TGTGCCAGCAGTATACACCGGGAGGGGGAGACCCAGTACTTC.

The chain links TRBV28 to TRBJ1-1; no definite D call. Germline CDR1 and CDR2: MDHEN and SYDVKM. The CDR3 extends over 15 amino acids. Trimming removed 6 bases from V and 4 bases from J, with 18 bases in between. CDR3 region: CASRAPRESGTEAFF. In DNA form, the CDR3 reads TGTGCCAGCAGAGCACCAAGAGAAAGTGGCACTGAAGCTTTCTTT.

The chain is built from TRBV27 and TRBJ2-1; weak D call: TRBD2 (6 bases). With 3 bases removed from V and 3 bases from J, the gap between germline ends came to 15 bases. This CDR3 contains 16 residues. Germline CDR1 reads MNHEY; CDR2 reads SMNVEV (reference sequence). CDR3 nucleotide sequence: TGTGCCAGCAGTTTTTTTGTGTCGGGAGTCTACAATGAGCAGTTCTTC. Amino acid sequence: CASSFFVSGVYNEQFF.

The rearrangement links TRBV4-2 to TRBJ2-7; 8 bases line up with TRBD2. Looked up from germline, CDR1 is LGHNA and CDR2 is YNFKEQ. This CDR3 spans 15 amino acids. The V segment lost 2 bases and the J segment 5 bases; nucleotides outside the gene matches: 8. CDR3 nucleotides: TGTGCCAGCAGCCAAAGCGGGGGACGGGTCAACGAGCAGTACTTC. This codes for CASSQSGGRVNEQYF.

As for this clone: This CDR3 is also generated by other DNA sequences in the sample. CDR3: CASSFSGGADTQYF. In DNA form, the CDR3 reads TGCGCCAGCAGTTTTAGCGGGGGGGCAGATACGCAGTATTTT. The rearrangement uses TRBV5-1 and TRBJ2-3, with 11 nucleotides matching TRBD2. Germline CDR1 SGHRS, CDR2 YFSETQ. The CDR3 consists of 14 residues. The trim removed 5 bases at V and 4 bases at J, leaving 3 bases unmatched. The complete variable domain, with remaining parts taken from reference TRBV5-1 and TRBJ2-3, reads KAGVTQTPRYLIKTRGQQVTLSCSPISGHRSVSWYQQTPGQGLQFLFEYFSETQRNKGNFPGRFSGRQFSNSRSEMNVSTLELGDSALYLCASSFSGGADTQYFGPGTRLTVL.

This chain connects TRBV27 to TRBJ2-7; TRBD2 matches 10 bases. CDR1 and CDR2 from the germline V gene are MNHEY and SMNVEV (reference sequence). J lost 2 bases, V lost 6 bases, and 7 bases had no gene match. The CDR3 spans 15 residues. The CDR3 DNA follows: TGTGCCAGCAGCCGATTAGCGGGAGGAACCTACGAGCAGTACTTC. Protein product: CASSRLAGGTYEQYF.

The rearrangement joins TRBV2 to TRBJ2-1; TRBD2 matches at 9 bases. After removal of 3 bases from V and 8 bases from J, the junction contained 5 bases not matched to a gene. Germline V CDR1 and CDR2: SNHLY, FYNNEI. There are 14 residues in the CDR3. The CDR3: CASSEGTSFDEQFF. CDR3 coding DNA: TGTGCCAGCAGTGAGGGGACTAGCTTCGATGAGCAGTTCTTC.

This chain connects TRBV28 to TRBJ1-6; D unresolved. The CDR3 runs 15 residues. Germline lookup yields CDR1 MDHEN and CDR2 SYDVKM. V lost 3 bases to trimming and J lost 6 bases, with 12 bases between them. The CDR3 is CASSFMSLINSPLHF. The DNA for the CDR3 is TGTGCCAGCAGTTTTATGTCACTTATTAATTCACCCCTCCACTTT.

The chain joins TRBV11-2 to TRBJ1-2; weak D call: TRBD1 (6 bases). The CDR3 is 14 amino acids. Trimming left V 6 bases short and J 3 bases short, with 14 bases between. Germline V gene sequence: CDR1 SGHAT, CDR2 FQNNGV. The CDR3 is CASRPAGGDYGYTF. The DNA of the CDR3 is TGTGCCAGCAGACCGGCGGGGGGCGACTATGGCTACACCTTC.

This chain connects TRBV6-5 to TRBJ2-7; no definite D call. The V and J ends lost 6 bases and 3 bases respectively, with 9 bases between them. The CDR3 covers 12 residues. Germline loops: CDR1 MNHEY, CDR2 SVGAGI. CDR3 region: CASSEVVYEQYF. CDR3 DNA sequence: TGTGCCAGCAGCGAGGTGGTCTACGAGCAGTACTTC.